Following are 28 T cell receptor beta chains from one sample sequenced in a study of T-cell reconstitution after alpha-beta-depleted transplantation in children (dated by TCRdb to 2015 to 2016). Library generation was performed with PCR. The sequencer listed for this sample is Illumina HiSeq 2500. To normalize quantification of the TCRbeta repertoire, the TCR libraries were built with molecular barcoding that relied on unique molecular identifiers. TCRdb cleaned the public reads at Q25 with fastp, built clones with MiXCR and kept in-frame beta chains. A single entry per CDR3 protein holds the most common genes and DNA from its merged rows. This sample is represented by more than 200,000 distinct CDR3 sequences; approximately 8.4% of them were singletons. The top ten constitute approximately 40% of the sample. The sample's treatment or condition label, decoded: allogeneic hematopoietic cell transplantation with graft depleted of TCRalphabeta T cells and CD19 B cells.

The material sequenced was PBMCs, mostly from graft donor cells, taken 360 days after TCRalphabeta/CD19-depleted stem cell transplant. Source of these receptors: a male patient between 2 and 9 years old who had a stem cell transplant for acute myeloid leukemia, so the T cells may come from the graft donor.

Ten or more counts support this clonotype. The chain combines TRBV7-9 with TRBJ2-7; TRBD2 might be the D (5 bases). This CDR3 has 12 amino acids. Germline V gene lookup returns CDR1 SEHNR and CDR2 FQNEAQ (reference sequence). The V end lost 5 bases, the J end lost 2 bases, and 7 bases lay between the germline ends. The CDR3 here is CASSIGTYEQYV. CDR3 DNA sequence: TGTGCCAGCAGCATCGGGACCTACGAGCAGTACGTC.

This clonotype was recorded a few times. The chain has TRBV18 and TRBJ2-5, with D possibly being TRBD1 or TRBD2 (5 bases each). Germline values: CDR1 KGHSH, CDR2 LQKENI. V gave up 5 bases and J gave up 0 bases, with 13 bases separating them. The CDR3 consists of 15 residues. The CDR3 DNA reads as TGTGCCAGCTCAAGAACCTTGGGGGACCAAGAGACCCAGTACTTC. The encoded protein is CASSRTLGDQETQYF. Supplemented by reference TRBV18 and TRBJ2-5, the full variable domain reads NAGVMQNPRHLVRRRGQEARLRCSPMKGHSHVYWYRQLPEEGLKFMVYLQKENIIDESGMPKERFSAEFPKEGPSILRIQQVVRGDSAAYFCASSRTLGDQETQYFGPGTRLLVL.

This clonotype showed up just a few times. J is TRBJ1-2 and V is TRBV5-1; D gene unclear. The V and J ends lost 0 bases and 0 bases respectively, with 9 bases between them. CDR3 length: 15 residues. CDR1 and CDR2 from the germline V gene are SGHRS and YFSETQ. CDR3 in DNA: TGCGCCAGCAGCTTGGAGTCACGGCCTAACTATGGCTACACCTTC. Translated: CASSLESRPNYGYTF.

V is TRBV11-2 and J is TRBJ2-1, with 8 bases matching TRBD2. The germline CDR1 and CDR2 sequences are SGHAT and FQNNGV. The CDR3 is 15 amino acids. The trim removed 0 bases at V and 10 bases at J, leaving 8 bases unmatched. DNA for the CDR3: TGTGCCAGCAGCTTAGATTTCGGGAGGGCGTTAGAGCAGTTCTTC. Its protein is CASSLDFGRALEQFF.

Only a few counts were recorded for this clonotype. The CDR3 loop is CSARTSGGNTEAFF. For the CDR3, the DNA is TGCAGTGCTAGAACTAGCGGGGGGAACACTGAAGCTTTCTTT. V gene TRBV20-1 combines with J gene TRBJ1-1; possible D gene TRBD1, 5 bases. Germline CDR1 reads DFQATT; CDR2 reads SNEGSKA (reference sequence). The CDR3 contains 14 residues. V was trimmed by 2 bases and J by 1 base, leaving 11 bases between them.

This clonotype has at least ten counts. The chain is built from TRBV20-1 and TRBJ1-5; D is possibly TRBD1 (6 bases). The length of the CDR3 is 18 residues. CDR1 and CDR2 (germline): DFQATT, SNEGSKA (reference sequence). V lost 5 bases, J lost 2 bases, and 25 bases lay in between. As DNA, the CDR3 is TGCAGTGCTTATTCGGCAGGGGCCGATTTCGTCGGCAATCAGCCCCAGCATTTT. This gives the protein CSAYSAGADFVGNQPQHF.

This clonotype has at least ten counts. V usage is TRBV29-1 and J usage is TRBJ1-4, with TRBD1 identical over 8 bases. V dropped 4 bases and J dropped 4; count of bases not matched to a gene: 2. The CDR3 is 13 residues long. Germline V gene sequence: CDR1 SQVTM, CDR2 ANQGSEA. The CDR3 coding sequence is TGCAGCGTTGCACAGGGGGATAATGAAAAACTGTTTTTT. Translation gives CSVAQGDNEKLFF.

This clonotype occurred many times. V usage is TRBV24-1 and J usage is TRBJ2-7; no definite D call. Germline loops: CDR1 KGHDR, CDR2 SFDVKD. V was pared by 9 bases and J by 0 bases, with 14 bases between. This CDR3 contains 14 residues. CDR3 coding DNA: TGTGCCACCGGAGAACTTTCAAGCTCCTACGAGCAGTACGTC. This sequence encodes CATGELSSSYEQYV.

This clonotype came up many times. The chain carries TRBV12-3 or TRBV12-4 and TRBJ2-1; D is perhaps TRBD2 (6 bases). V gave up 4 bases and J gave up 4 bases, with 11 bases separating them. The CDR3 is 14 amino acids. The CDR3, as DNA: TGTGCCAGCAGTTCCTATGGGGGGTACAATGAGCAGTTCTTC. Protein sequence: CASSSYGGYNEQFF.

This clonotype was seen once. The V and J genes are TRBV5-1 and TRBJ2-3; 8 bases map to TRBD1. The CDR3 length is 16 residues. The V and J ends lost 4 bases and 1 base, in that order; junction bases with no gene match: 8. CDR1 SGHRS and CDR2 YFSETQ come from the germline V gene. CDR3: CASSPPLTGGTDTQYF. DNA for the CDR3: TGCGCCAGCAGCCCTCCCTTGACAGGGGGCACAGATACGCAGTATTTT.

A word on this clonotype: At one end the junction does not follow the germline gene, possibly because of a read error. This chain connects TRBV20-1 to TRBJ2-2, with TRBD1 identical over 10 bases. This CDR3 contains 17 residues. Germline-derived CDR1 and CDR2 are DFQATT and SNEGSKA (reference sequence). For the CDR3, the DNA is TGCTGTGCTAGAGTGCGGACAGGGGGAACTGTCGCCGGGGAGCTGTTTTTT. Translation gives CCARVRTGGTVAGELFF.

The J gene is TRBJ2-5, the V gene TRBV20-1; 8 bases line up with TRBD2. Germline V gene data show CDR1 as DFQATT and CDR2 as SNEGSKA (reference sequence). J gave up 3 bases and V 6 bases, and 6 bases lay outside the gene matches. CDR3 length: 13 amino acids. CDR3 in amino acids: CSAAGGREETQYF. The DNA for the CDR3 is TGCAGTGCCGCGGGGGGTAGGGAAGAGACCCAGTACTTC.

This clonotype was detected a few times. V is TRBV20-1 and J is TRBJ2-5, with 8 positions matching TRBD2. This CDR3 has 14 amino acids. The V gene end was trimmed by 3 bases and the J gene end by 5 bases; junction bases not matched to a gene: 8. Germline-derived CDR1 and CDR2 are DFQATT and SNEGSKA (reference sequence). CDR3 nucleotides: TGCAGTGCTAGTACGGGGGGGCCGAAGGAGACCCAGTACTTC. Its translation: CSASTGGPKETQYF.

This clonotype was recorded many times. The chain couples TRBV12-3 or TRBV12-4 to TRBJ1-2; the match to TRBD1 covers 9 bases. This CDR3 comprises 13 residues. Trimming took 6 bases from V and 7 from J; bases not matched to a gene: 6. Written as DNA, the CDR3 is TGTGCCAGCAGCTACAGGGGGCTGGGTGGCTACACCTTC. Protein: CASSYRGLGGYTF.

This clonotype was seen once. The CDR3 nucleotides are TGTGCCAGCAGTGCCTCTCCGGCGGGGGGACGCAATGAGCAGTTCTTC. It translates to CASSASPAGGRNEQFF. V gene TRBV6-4 combines with J gene TRBJ2-1, with 8 bases that match TRBD2. Germline CDR1 is MRHNA and CDR2 is SNTAGT. V shed 4 bases and J 6 bases; nucleotides not matched to a gene: 11. This CDR3 is built from 16 residues.

This clonotype turned up a few times. This chain connects TRBV18 to TRBJ2-3; no clear D. Deletions cut 5 bases from V and 2 bases from J, with 20 bases between. The CDR3 totals 17 residues. CDR1 is KGHSH and CDR2 is LQKENI in the germline V gene. CDR3 DNA sequence: TGTGCCAGCTCATATCTTGGCCTAGGACGGATCACAGATACGCAGTATTTT. It yields the protein CASSYLGLGRITDTQYF. The whole variable domain, filled in from reference TRBV18 and TRBJ2-3, reads NAGVMQNPRHLVRRRGQEARLRCSPMKGHSHVYWYRQLPEEGLKFMVYLQKENIIDESGMPKERFSAEFPKEGPSILRIQQVVRGDSAAYFCASSYLGLGRITDTQYFGPGTRLTVL.

The sample holds many counts of this clonotype. V gene TRBV12-3 or TRBV12-4 combines with J gene TRBJ2-7; TRBD1 aligns across 11 bases. The CDR3 runs 15 residues. V lost 6 bases to trimming and J lost 3 bases; unmatched junction nucleotides: 7. In DNA, the CDR3 is TGTGCCAGCAGCAGCTCCGGGACAGGGGGCTACGAGCAGTACTTC. Its protein product is CASSSSGTGGYEQYF.

This clonotype was detected only a few times. This rearrangement joins TRBV7-2 to TRBJ2-7; 8 nucleotides match TRBD2. The CDR3 sequence is 14 residues long. The germline CDR1 and CDR2 sequences are SGHTA and FQGNSA. V dropped 5 bases and J dropped 3; count of bases not matched to a gene: 6. The CDR3 reads CASSRSGTGYEQYF. The CDR3 DNA reads as TGTGCCAGCAGCCGTAGCGGGACCGGCTACGAGCAGTACTTC.

The chain joins TRBV7-6 to TRBJ1-6, with a possible D match to TRBD1 (6 bases). CDR3 length: 15 amino acids. Germline CDR1 and CDR2: SGHVS and FNYEAQ. V gave up 4 bases and J gave up 7 bases, with 14 bases separating them. CDR3 region: CASSSGTSSNSPLHF. The CDR3 nucleotides read TGTGCCAGCAGCTCCGGGACATCTTCAAATTCACCCCTCCACTTT.

This clonotype was detected ten times or more. The chain couples TRBV29-1 to TRBJ2-3, with D possibly being TRBD2 (5 bases). V lost 3 bases, J lost 3 bases, and 10 bases lay in between. Germline V gene lookup returns CDR1 SQVTM and CDR2 ANQGSEA. This CDR3 spans 13 amino acids. As DNA, the CDR3 is TGCAGCGTTGAGGCGGGTCAAACAGATACGCAGTATTTT. It yields the protein CSVEAGQTDTQYF.

This clonotype has more than one count but fewer than ten. The V and J genes are TRBV12-3 or TRBV12-4 and TRBJ1-6; D possibly corresponds to TRBD1 (5 bases). V was trimmed by 5 bases and J by 8 bases, leaving 16 bases between them. This CDR3 contains 15 residues. The CDR3 is CASSLMQGTDSPLHF. As DNA, the CDR3 is TGTGCCAGCAGTCTGATGCAGGGTACGGATTCACCCCTCCACTTT.

The CDR3 is CASSLNPGALNTEAFF. As DNA, the CDR3 is TGCGCCAGCAGCTTGAATCCAGGGGCCTTGAACACTGAAGCTTTCTTT. This chain joins TRBV5-1 and TRBJ1-1; D is perhaps TRBD1 (6 bases). The germline gives CDR1 SGHRS, CDR2 YFSETQ. The CDR3 is 16 amino acids. V was clipped by 1 base and J by 0 bases, with 13 bases between them.

The rearrangement links TRBV5-1 to TRBJ2-1; unclear D gene. This CDR3 is 14 amino acids long. Per germline, CDR1 SGHRS and CDR2 YFSETQ. V was clipped by 0 bases and J by 8 bases, with 12 bases between them. In DNA, the CDR3 is TGCGCCAGCAGCTTGGAGGGTCCACGGCATGAGCAGTTCTTC. Translating gives CASSLEGPRHEQFF.

This clonotype has a count of ten or more. The CDR3 is CASSATDRATEAFF. CDR3 DNA: TGTGCCAGCAGCGCGACGGACAGGGCTACTGAAGCTTTCTTT. This chain uses TRBV3-1 with TRBJ1-1; 8 bases fit TRBD1. Per the germline V gene, CDR1 is LGHDT and CDR2 is YNNKEL (reference sequence). The junction had 7 bases not matched to a gene; V was cut back by 5 bases and J by 5 bases. This CDR3 region has 14 residues.

This clonotype was counted at least ten times. This chain connects TRBV6-2 or TRBV6-3 to TRBJ2-1; TRBD2 aligns across 9 bases. This CDR3 is built from 21 residues. V gave up 0 bases and J gave up 0 bases; unmatched junction bases: 15. The germline V gene encodes CDR1 MNHEY and CDR2 SVGEGT. The CDR3: CASSYSSLGLAGRDSYNEQFF. The CDR3 DNA reads as TGTGCCAGCAGTTACTCGAGTTTAGGTCTAGCGGGAAGGGACTCCTACAATGAGCAGTTCTTC.

This clonotype was recorded a few times. The genes are TRBV4-3 and TRBJ2-5, with TRBD1 as a possible D gene (6 bases). Per germline, CDR1 LGHNA and CDR2 YSLEER. Trimming removed 0 bases from V and 7 bases from J, with 12 bases in between. The CDR3 is 14 residues long. CDR3 in DNA: TGCGCCAGCAGCCAAGATGCAGGGGAAGGGACCCAGTACTTC. It encodes CASSQDAGEGTQYF.

The chain recombines TRBV10-3 with TRBJ1-1, with TRBD1 as a possible D gene (5 bases). Germline CDR1 ENHRY, CDR2 SYGVKD. The CDR3 is made up of 13 amino acids. V was shortened by 2 bases and J by 6 bases, with 10 bases between the two germline ends. CDR3 DNA sequence: TGTGCCATCAGTGAGGGGGGGATGGCTGAAGCTTTCTTT. Amino acids: CAISEGGMAEAFF.

This clonotype has more than one count but fewer than ten. The chain uses TRBV7-9 and TRBJ2-7, with D possibly being TRBD1 (7 bases). There are 15 residues in the CDR3. Germline CDR1 is SEHNR and CDR2 is FQNEAQ (reference sequence). Trimming shortened V by 7 bases and J by 5 bases, and 21 bases separated the two germline ends. This chain's CDR3 is CASTLHLQGGDEQYF. The CDR3 DNA reads as TGTGCCAGCACCCTACATCTCCAGGGGGGCGACGAGCAGTACTTC.